This T cell receptor beta chain was captured by sequencing in a study of blood T cell repertoires in COVID-19. For the study at large: The analysed material was cDNA or gDNA that came from T cells, B-cell-depleted T cells, or PBMCs.

In the source study's methods: Researchers report that nucleated cell counts were estimated from reference gene primer amplification. Method: immunoSEQ multiplex PCR; TCRdb's copy keeps in-frame clones and lacks some. V and J calls and clone size come straight from that table; D and trimming were deduced from the DNA. The sample carries around 190,000 clones, around 83% recorded once. The CDR3 totals 15 residues. CDR1 is SGHRS and CDR2 is YFSETQ in the germline V gene. The V segment lost 1 base and the J segment 1 base; nucleotides outside the gene matches: 4. This clone was recorded only once. This sequence originates from an elderly woman with acute or convalescent COVID-19. The chain uses TRBV5-1 and TRBJ1-1; 7 bases fit TRBD1. Sequences were obtained from peripheral blood. In DNA form, the CDR3 reads TGCGCCAGCAGCTTGCTTGGACAGGCGAACACTGAAGCTTTCTTT. Translated: CASSLLGQANTEAFF.